This is a list of T cell receptor beta chains from one sample in a study of blood T cell repertoires in COVID-19. Profiled with immunoSEQ multiplex PCR; TCRdb holds only in-frame clones, not every one. Among 110,000 or so clones, 75% to 90% were seen once, and the ten largest hold around 5.5%. Material: peripheral blood. The source is a woman aged 55-69 years with COVID-19, enrolled during active disease. CDR3s include the opening cysteine and the closing phenylalanine or tryptophan. D genes are given only for firm matches. Clone size is not always given. Where it is, it says once, few, many or a class for expanded clones.

V	size	length	J	D	CDR3	DNA
TRBV7-6	-	17	TRBJ2-1	TRBD2	CASSAEVIGGGYNEQFF	TGTGCCAGCAGCGCAGAGGTCATCGGGGGGGGCTACAATGAGCAGTTCTTC
TRBV18	-	14	TRBJ1-1	TRBD1	CASSYRQGTTEAFF	TGTGCCAGCTCCTATCGACAGGGAACCACTGAAGCTTTCTTT
TRBV9	-	14	TRBJ1-2	TRBD1	CASSAGQGARGYTF	TGTGCCAGCAGCGCCGGACAGGGGGCGCGTGGCTACACCTTC
TRBV9	-	15	TRBJ2-1	-	CASSVTGGSYNEQFF	TGTGCCAGCAGCGTAACCGGGGGCTCCTACAATGAGCAGTTCTTC
TRBV30	-	16	TRBJ1-4	TRBD1	CAWRARDSATNEKLFF	TGTGCCTGGAGAGCCCGGGACAGCGCAACTAATGAAAAACTGTTTTTT
TRBV4-3	once	18	TRBJ2-3	-	CASSQDLGNRGAIDTQYF	TGCGCCAGCAGCCAAGATCTTGGCAACCGGGGGGCCATAGATACGCAGTATTTT
TRBV21-1	-	12	TRBJ1-2	-	CASSTPGERYTF	TGTGCCAGCAGCACACCAGGGGAGCGCTACACCTTC
TRBV3-1/TRBV3-2	-	14	TRBJ1-2	-	CASSQTNDNYGYTF	TGTGCCAGCAGCCAAACAAACGATAACTATGGCTACACCTTC
TRBV4-3	-	16	TRBJ2-3	TRBD2	CASSQVGGGSTDTQYF	TGCGCCAGCAGCCAAGTAGGCGGGGGGAGCACAGATACGCAGTATTTT
TRBV6-5	-	15	TRBJ1-2	TRBD1	CASSYSDNRGNGYTF	TGTGCCAGCAGTTACTCAGATAACAGGGGGAATGGCTACACCTTC
TRBV4-1	-	14	TRBJ1-1	TRBD1	CASSPRTGQIEAFF	TGCGCCAGCAGCCCTCGGACAGGCCAGATTGAAGCTTTCTTT
TRBV10-1	-	18	TRBJ1-5	-	CASNGEGGNSNSNQPQHF	TGCGCCAGCAACGGAGAGGGAGGGAACAGTAATAGCAATCAGCCCCAGCATTTT
TRBV12-5	-	15	TRBJ2-7	TRBD1	CASVPTGQGGLEQYF	TGTGCTAGTGTCCCCACCGGACAGGGAGGCCTCGAGCAGTACTTC
TRBV3-1/TRBV3-2	-	16	TRBJ2-7	-	CASSQDRSSKIYEQYF	TGTGCCAGCAGCCAAGATCGGTCAAGTAAGATATACGAGCAGTACTTC
TRBV9	-	15	TRBJ1-1	-	CASSPRVFGNTEAFF	TGTGCCAGCAGCCCGCGGGTTTTCGGTAATACTGAAGCTTTCTTT
TRBV5-1	once	15	TRBJ1-2	-	CASSFNSGGNYGYTF	TGCGCCAGCAGCTTTAATTCCGGCGGCAACTATGGCTACACCTTC
TRBV12-3/TRBV12-4	few	12	TRBJ1-5	-	CASRGRNRPQHF	TGTGCCAGCAGGGGGCGGAACCGGCCCCAGCATTTT
TRBV4-2	-	18	TRBJ2-7	TRBD2	CASSQVNQRGVFSYEQYF	TGTGCCAGCAGCCAAGTAAATCAGCGGGGGGTCTTCTCCTACGAGCAGTACTTC
TRBV6-2/TRBV6-3	once	14	TRBJ2-4	-	CASSTLSRRDIQYF	TGTGCCAGCAGTACACTGTCCCGGAGGGACATTCAGTACTTC
TRBV5-1	-	14	TRBJ2-1	TRBD2	CASSFSGGPSPQFF	TGCGCCAGCAGCTTTAGCGGGGGGCCCTCTCCGCAGTTCTTC
TRBV9	-	14	TRBJ1-3	-	CASSVGQVGNTIYF	TGTGCCAGCAGCGTAGGGCAGGTTGGGAACACCATATATTTT
TRBV18	-	13	TRBJ2-7	-	CASSPPPSYEQYF	TGTGCCAGCTCACCACCTCCTTCGTACGAGCAGTACTTC
TRBV18	-	15	TRBJ2-1	TRBD2	CASSPAAAGGVEQFF	TGTGCCAGCTCCCCGGCGGCGGCGGGGGGGGTAGAGCAGTTCTTC
TRBV10-3	once	13	TRBJ1-5	-	CAISDPGNQPQHF	TGTGCCATCAGTGATCCGGGGAATCAGCCCCAGCATTTT
TRBV19	-	20	TRBJ2-1	-	CASSIDYAGAAARSDNEQFF	TGTGCCAGTAGTATAGATTATGCGGGGGCGGCGGCCAGGTCGGACAATGAGCAGTTCTTC
TRBV4-3	-	14	TRBJ2-6	-	CASSDISGANVLTF	TGCGCCAGCAGCGACATTTCTGGGGCCAACGTCCTGACTTTC
TRBV30	few	16	TRBJ1-4	-	CAWSVPGGGADEKLFF	TGTGCCTGGAGTGTACCGGGCGGTGGGGCGGATGAAAAACTGTTTTTT
TRBV7-8	-	15	TRBJ2-3	TRBD2	CASSSPSGGLDTQYF	TGTGCCAGCAGCTCGCCTAGCGGGGGGCTAGATACGCAGTATTTT
TRBV7-9	-	15	TRBJ1-3	-	CASSLAHGSGNTIYF	TGTGCCAGCAGCTTAGCGCACGGGTCTGGAAACACCATATATTTT
TRBV30	-	11	TRBJ2-7	TRBD1	CAGDRGYEQYF	TGTGCCGGAGACAGGGGCTACGAGCAGTACTTC
TRBV19	-	18	TRBJ2-1	TRBD1	CASSMGTGDVGSYNEQFF	TGTGCCAGTAGTATGGGGACAGGGGATGTGGGCTCCTACAATGAGCAGTTCTTC
TRBV7-3	-	13	TRBJ2-7	TRBD1	CASSKGQSYEQYF	TGTGCCAGCAGCAAGGGACAGTCCTACGAGCAGTACTTC
TRBV20-1	-	11	TRBJ1-2	-	CSASRTSVYTF	TGCAGTGCTAGTAGGACATCAGTCTACACCTTC
TRBV7-2	-	14	TRBJ1-5	TRBD1	CASSPTGMNQPQHF	TGTGCCAGCAGCCCGACAGGGATGAATCAGCCCCAGCATTTT
TRBV4-1	-	15	TRBJ1-4	TRBD1	CASSQTGTGEEKLFF	TGCGCCAGCAGCCAAACCGGGACAGGGGAGGAAAAACTGTTTTTT
TRBV3-1/TRBV3-2	-	18	TRBJ2-3	TRBD2	CASSQVWTSGGIWDTQYF	TGTGCCAGCAGCCAAGTATGGACTAGCGGGGGTATATGGGATACGCAGTATTTT
TRBV5-1	-	15	TRBJ1-5	TRBD1	CASRRTGDSNQPQHF	TGCGCCAGCAGGCGCACAGGGGATAGCAATCAGCCCCAGCATTTT
TRBV7-2	-	14	TRBJ1-1	-	CASRLQGLNTEAFF	TGTGCCAGCAGGCTACAGGGATTGAACACTGAAGCTTTCTTT
TRBV5-8	-	16	TRBJ1-2	-	CASSLGSGRGNYGYTF	TGTGCCAGCAGCTTGGGGTCAGGGAGGGGAAACTATGGCTACACCTTC
TRBV19	-	16	TRBJ1-2	TRBD1	CASSIWPGQGNYGYTF	TGTGCCAGTAGTATCTGGCCCGGACAGGGCAACTATGGCTACACCTTC
TRBV27	-	16	TRBJ1-5	TRBD1	CASSRGTGGLGQPQHF	TGTGCCAGCAGTCGAGGGACAGGTGGATTGGGTCAGCCCCAGCATTTT
TRBV7-9	-	11	TRBJ2-1	-	CASTLHNEQFF	TGTGCCAGCACCCTCCACAATGAGCAGTTCTTC
TRBV7-2	-	13	TRBJ1-1	-	CASSLVGQREAFF	TGTGCCAGCAGCTTAGTAGGACAGCGAGAAGCTTTCTTT
TRBV5-1	-	19	TRBJ2-1	TRBD2	CASSFPGTSGFSSYNEQFF	TGCGCCAGCAGTTTCCCCGGGACTAGCGGCTTTAGCTCCTACAATGAGCAGTTCTTC
TRBV19	-	15	TRBJ1-1	TRBD1	CASGRTGGVKTEAFF	TGTGCCAGTGGCCGGACAGGGGGTGTGAAGACTGAAGCTTTCTTT
TRBV6-4	-	16	TRBJ2-3	TRBD2	CASSRTSGGGADTQYF	TGTGCCAGCAGTAGGACTAGCGGGGGTGGCGCAGATACGCAGTATTTT
TRBV24-1	-	15	TRBJ2-1	TRBD1	CATSDFWDSSDEQFF	TGTGCCACCAGTGATTTCTGGGACAGTTCCGATGAGCAGTTCTTC
TRBV28	-	16	TRBJ2-7	TRBD2	CASSPGLAGVSYEQYF	TGTGCCAGCAGTCCCGGACTAGCGGGGGTGAGTTACGAGCAGTACTTC
TRBV9	-	13	TRBJ2-1	-	CASSGDGGTWQFF	TGTGCCAGCAGCGGAGATGGGGGGACGTGGCAGTTCTTC
TRBV5-1	-	14	TRBJ1-2	TRBD1	CASSGDRGGDGYTF	TGCGCCAGCAGCGGAGACCGAGGGGGCGATGGCTACACCTTC
TRBV24-1	-	18	TRBJ2-1	TRBD2	CATSASWGEGPIYNEQFF	TGTGCCACCAGTGCCTCCTGGGGGGAGGGACCCATCTACAATGAGCAGTTCTTC
TRBV19	-	14	TRBJ2-1	TRBD2	CASSIDLLAGGLFF	TGTGCCAGTAGTATAGACCTACTAGCGGGGGGCCTGTTCTTC
TRBV18	once	15	TRBJ1-5	TRBD1	CASSLGQETFQPQHF	TGTGCCAGCTCCCTCGGACAGGAAACATTTCAGCCCCAGCATTTT
TRBV10-1	-	13	TRBJ1-2	-	CASSPELNYGYTF	TGCGCCAGCAGCCCCGAGTTAAACTATGGCTACACCTTC
TRBV30	few	13	TRBJ1-5	TRBD1	CALGTDPYQPQHF	TGTGCCCTCGGGACAGATCCCTATCAGCCCCAGCATTTT
TRBV5-4	once	13	TRBJ1-4	-	CASSLAGREKLFF	TGTGCCAGCAGCTTGGCGGGGAGGGAAAAACTGTTTTTT
TRBV6-5	-	13	TRBJ1-3	-	CASSRVPGNTIYF	TGTGCCAGCAGCAGGGTCCCTGGAAACACCATATATTTT